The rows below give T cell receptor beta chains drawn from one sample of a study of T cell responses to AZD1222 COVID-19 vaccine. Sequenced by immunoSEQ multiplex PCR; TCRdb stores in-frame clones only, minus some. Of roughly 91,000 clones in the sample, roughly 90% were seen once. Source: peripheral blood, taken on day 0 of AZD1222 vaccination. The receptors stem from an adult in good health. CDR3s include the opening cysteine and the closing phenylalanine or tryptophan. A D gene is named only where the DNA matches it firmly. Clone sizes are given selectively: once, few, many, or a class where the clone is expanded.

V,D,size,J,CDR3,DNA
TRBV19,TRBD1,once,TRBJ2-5,CASSIGQGVGTQYF,TGTGCCAGTAGTATTGGACAGGGAGTTGGGACCCAGTACTTC
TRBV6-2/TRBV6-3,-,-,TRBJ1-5,CASSSTGTNQPQHF,TGTGCCAGCAGCTCGACAGGAACAAATCAGCCCCAGCATTTT
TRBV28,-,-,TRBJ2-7,CASSFGGRTYEQYF,TGTGCCAGCAGTTTTGGGGGCCGGACCTACGAGCAGTACTTC
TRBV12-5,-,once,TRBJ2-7,CASGLVVARRESYEQYF,TGTGCTAGTGGTTTGGTAGTGGCCCGGCGGGAATCCTACGAGCAGTACTTC
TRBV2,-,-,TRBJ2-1,CASSEGGRYNEQFF,TGTGCCAGCAGTGAGGGGGGTAGATACAATGAGCAGTTCTTC
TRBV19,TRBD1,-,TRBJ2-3,CASSIQGVTDTQYF,TGTGCCAGTAGTATACAGGGGGTAACAGATACGCAGTATTTT
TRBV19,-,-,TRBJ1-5,CASIQEGVGQPQHF,TGTGCCAGTATCCAAGAGGGGGTTGGTCAGCCCCAGCATTTT
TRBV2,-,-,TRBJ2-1,CASRDYPLNNEQFF,TGTGCCAGCAGGGACTACCCTCTAAACAATGAGCAGTTCTTC
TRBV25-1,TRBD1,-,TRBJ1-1,CASSHRTGRTEAFF,TGTGCCAGCAGTCATCGGACAGGGCGAACTGAAGCTTTCTTT
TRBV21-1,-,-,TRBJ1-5,CAVQTTPSTGRNQPQHF,TGTGCCGTCCAAACCACTCCCTCGACAGGGAGAAATCAGCCCCAGCATTTT
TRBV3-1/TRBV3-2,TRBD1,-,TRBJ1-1,CASSPPDRGYGTEAFF,TGTGCCAGCAGCCCCCCGGACAGGGGGTATGGCACTGAAGCTTTCTTT
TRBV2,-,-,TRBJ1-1,CASKGMLNTEAFF,TGTGCCAGCAAAGGCATGCTGAACACTGAAGCTTTCTTT
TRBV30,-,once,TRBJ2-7,CAWSVGGRGFESEQYF,TGTGCCTGGAGTGTAGGCGGAAGGGGTTTCGAAAGCGAGCAGTACTTC
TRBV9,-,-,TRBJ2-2,CASSVVGAGPTLANTGELFF,TGTGCCAGCAGCGTAGTCGGGGCCGGGCCTACTCTTGCGAACACCGGGGAGCTGTTTTTT
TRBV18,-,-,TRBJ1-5,CASSPTRDQPQHF,TGTGCCAGCTCACCGACGCGGGATCAGCCCCAGCATTTT